The sequence of this TCR beta chain was determined in a study of beta chain features in type 1 diabetes. General study results and limits: TCRB CDR3s from Type 1 diabetes patients were moderately but significantly shorter in all four CD4+ subsets.

The entirety of the isolated RNA underwent reverse transcription, so expressed TCRB transcripts were sequenced. The repertoire was sequenced with immunoSEQ multiplex PCR; TCRdb's copy has only in-frame clones and lacks some. This table has nearly 250,000 clones, 13% to 15% appearing once. This clone was observed a few times. Its target is unknown. Trimming pared 5 bases from V and 1 base from J, leaving 8 bases between. This CDR3 spans 13 amino acids. Germline V gene sequence: CDR1 MNHNY, CDR2 SVGAGI (reference sequence). The clonotype comes from a woman aged 35 to 49 in good health. Sequenced input: naive CD4+ T cells from blood. The V and J genes are TRBV6-6 and TRBJ1-1; weak D call: TRBD1 (6 bases). The CDR3 DNA sequence: TGTGCCAGCAGTCAGGGGCAGAACACTGAAGCTTTCTTT. Translating it yields CASSQGQNTEAFF.